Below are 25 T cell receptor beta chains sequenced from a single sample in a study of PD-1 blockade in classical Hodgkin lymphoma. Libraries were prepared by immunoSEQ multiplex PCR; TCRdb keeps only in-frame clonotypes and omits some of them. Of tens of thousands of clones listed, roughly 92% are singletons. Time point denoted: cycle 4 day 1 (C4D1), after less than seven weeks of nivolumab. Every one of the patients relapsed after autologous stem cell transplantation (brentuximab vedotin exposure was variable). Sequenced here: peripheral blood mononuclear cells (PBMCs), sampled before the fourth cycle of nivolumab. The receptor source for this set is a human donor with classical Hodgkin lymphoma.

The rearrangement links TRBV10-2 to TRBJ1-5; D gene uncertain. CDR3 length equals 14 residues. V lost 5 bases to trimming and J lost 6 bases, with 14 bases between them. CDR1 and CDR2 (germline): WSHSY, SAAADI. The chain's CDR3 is CASSFLLAGQPQHF. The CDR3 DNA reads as TGCGCCAGCAGTTTTTTACTGGCAGGTCAGCCCCAGCATTTT.

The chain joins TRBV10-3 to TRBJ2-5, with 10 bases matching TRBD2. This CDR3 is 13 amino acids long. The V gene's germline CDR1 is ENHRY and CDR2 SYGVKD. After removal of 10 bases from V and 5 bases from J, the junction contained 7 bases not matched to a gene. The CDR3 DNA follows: TGTGCCACCGGTGGGGGACTAGCGGAGACCCAGTACTTC. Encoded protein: CATGGGLAETQYF.

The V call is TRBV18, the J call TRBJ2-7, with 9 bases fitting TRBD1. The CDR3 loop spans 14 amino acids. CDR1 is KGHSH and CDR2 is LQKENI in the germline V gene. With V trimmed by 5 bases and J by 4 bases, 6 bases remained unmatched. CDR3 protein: CASSSGTGWYEQYF. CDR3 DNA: TGTGCCAGCTCATCGGGGACAGGGTGGTACGAGCAGTACTTC.

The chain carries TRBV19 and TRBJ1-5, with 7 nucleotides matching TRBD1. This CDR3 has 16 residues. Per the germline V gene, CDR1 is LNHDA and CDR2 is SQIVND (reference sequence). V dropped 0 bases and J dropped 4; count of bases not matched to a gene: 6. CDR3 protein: CASSIDQGVRNQPQHF. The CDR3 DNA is TGTGCCAGTAGTATAGATCAGGGGGTTAGGAATCAGCCCCAGCATTTT.

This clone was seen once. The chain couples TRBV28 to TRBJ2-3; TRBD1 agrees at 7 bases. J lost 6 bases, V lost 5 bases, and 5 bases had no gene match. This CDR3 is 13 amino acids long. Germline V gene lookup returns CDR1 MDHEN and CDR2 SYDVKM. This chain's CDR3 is CASSGQAPDTQYF. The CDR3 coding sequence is TGTGCCAGCAGTGGACAGGCACCGGATACGCAGTATTTT.

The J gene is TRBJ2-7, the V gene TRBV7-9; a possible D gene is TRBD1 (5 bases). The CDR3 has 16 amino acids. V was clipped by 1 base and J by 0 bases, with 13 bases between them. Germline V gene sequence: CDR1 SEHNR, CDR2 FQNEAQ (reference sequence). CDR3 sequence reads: CASSLVIGQSSYEQYF. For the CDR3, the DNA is TGTGCCAGCAGCTTAGTTATCGGACAAAGCTCCTACGAGCAGTACTTC.

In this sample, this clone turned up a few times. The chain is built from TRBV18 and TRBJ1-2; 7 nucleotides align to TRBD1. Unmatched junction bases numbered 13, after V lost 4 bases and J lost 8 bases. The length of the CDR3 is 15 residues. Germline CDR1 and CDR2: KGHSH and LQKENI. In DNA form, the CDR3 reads TGTGCCAGCTCACGGAGGGACAGCACCGGGGAGGGCTACACCTTC. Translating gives CASSRRDSTGEGYTF.

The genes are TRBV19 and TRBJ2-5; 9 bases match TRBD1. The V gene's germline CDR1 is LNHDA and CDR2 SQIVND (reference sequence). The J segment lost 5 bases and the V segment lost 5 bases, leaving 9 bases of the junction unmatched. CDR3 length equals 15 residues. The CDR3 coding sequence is TGTGCCAGTAGTGTCCGGGACAGGGCTGGCGAGACCCAGTACTTC. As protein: CASSVRDRAGETQYF.

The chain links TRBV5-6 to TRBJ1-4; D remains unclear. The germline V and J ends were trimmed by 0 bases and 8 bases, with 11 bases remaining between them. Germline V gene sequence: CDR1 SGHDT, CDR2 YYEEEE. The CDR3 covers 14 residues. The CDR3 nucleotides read TGTGCCAGCAGCTTGGCGGGGTTCGGGGAAAAACTGTTTTTT. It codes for CASSLAGFGEKLFF.

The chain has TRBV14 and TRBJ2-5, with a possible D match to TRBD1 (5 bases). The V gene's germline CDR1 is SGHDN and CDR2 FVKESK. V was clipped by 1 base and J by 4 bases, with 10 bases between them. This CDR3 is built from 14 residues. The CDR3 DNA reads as TGTGCCAGCAGCCAAGCAGGGATCGGAGAGACCCAGTACTTC. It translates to CASSQAGIGETQYF.

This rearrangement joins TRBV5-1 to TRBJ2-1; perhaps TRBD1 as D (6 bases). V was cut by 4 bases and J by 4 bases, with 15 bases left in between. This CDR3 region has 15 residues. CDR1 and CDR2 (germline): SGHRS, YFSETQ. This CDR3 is CASSTIIGGYNEQFF. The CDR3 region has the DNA TGCGCCAGCAGCACCATTATAGGGGGTTACAATGAGCAGTTCTTC.

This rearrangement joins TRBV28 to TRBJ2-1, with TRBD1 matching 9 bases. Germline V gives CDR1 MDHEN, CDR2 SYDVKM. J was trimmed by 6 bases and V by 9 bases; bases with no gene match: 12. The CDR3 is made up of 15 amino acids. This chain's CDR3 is CASQGQQGAPNEQFF. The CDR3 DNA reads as TGTGCCAGTCAGGGGCAACAGGGGGCCCCCAATGAGCAGTTCTTC. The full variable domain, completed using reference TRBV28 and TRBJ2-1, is DVKVTQSSRYLVKRTGEKVFLECVQDMDHENMFWYRQDPGLGLRLIYFSYDVKMKEKGDIPEGYSVSREKKERFSLILESASTNQTSMYLCASQGQQGAPNEQFFGPGTRLTVL.

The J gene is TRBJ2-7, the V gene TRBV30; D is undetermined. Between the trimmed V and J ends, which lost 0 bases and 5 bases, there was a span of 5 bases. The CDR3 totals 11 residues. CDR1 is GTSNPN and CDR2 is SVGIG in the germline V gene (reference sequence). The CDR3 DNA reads TGTGCCTGGAGTGTATACCACGAGCAGTACTTC. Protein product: CAWSVYHEQYF.

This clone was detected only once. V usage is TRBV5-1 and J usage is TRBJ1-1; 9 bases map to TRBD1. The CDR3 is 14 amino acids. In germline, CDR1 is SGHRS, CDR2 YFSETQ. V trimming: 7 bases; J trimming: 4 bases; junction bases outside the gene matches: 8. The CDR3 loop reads CASETGGASTEAFF. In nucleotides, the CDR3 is TGCGCCAGCGAAACAGGGGGCGCTAGCACTGAAGCTTTCTTT.

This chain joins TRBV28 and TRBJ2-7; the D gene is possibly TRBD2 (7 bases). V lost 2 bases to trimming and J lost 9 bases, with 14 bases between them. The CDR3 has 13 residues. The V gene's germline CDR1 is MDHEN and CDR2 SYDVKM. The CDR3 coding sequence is TGTGCCAGCAGTTTAGGCGGGGAGGGGGTGCAGTACTTC. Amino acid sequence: CASSLGGEGVQYF. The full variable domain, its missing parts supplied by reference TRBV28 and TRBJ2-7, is DVKVTQSSRYLVKRTGEKVFLECVQDMDHENMFWYRQDPGLGLRLIYFSYDVKMKEKGDIPEGYSVSREKKERFSLILESASTNQTSMYLCASSLGGEGVQYFGPGTRLTVT.

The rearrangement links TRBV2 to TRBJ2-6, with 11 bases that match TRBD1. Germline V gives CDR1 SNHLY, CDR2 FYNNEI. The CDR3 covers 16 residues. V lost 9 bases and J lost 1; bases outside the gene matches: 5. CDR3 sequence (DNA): TGTGCCAGGCACCGGGACAGGGGGTCTGGGGCCAACGTCCTGACTTTC. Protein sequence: CARHRDRGSGANVLTF.

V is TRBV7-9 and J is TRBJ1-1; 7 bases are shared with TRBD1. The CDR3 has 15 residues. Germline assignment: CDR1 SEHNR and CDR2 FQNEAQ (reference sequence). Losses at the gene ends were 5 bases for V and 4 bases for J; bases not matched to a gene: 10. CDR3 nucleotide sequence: TGTGCCAGCAGCCCTTTACAGGGGCCGGGCACTGAAGCTTTCTTT. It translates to CASSPLQGPGTEAFF. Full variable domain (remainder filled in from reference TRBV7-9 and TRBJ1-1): DTGVSQNPRHKITKRGQNVTFRCDPISEHNRLYWYRQTLGQGPEFLTYFQNEAQLEKSRLLSDRFSAERPKGSFSTLEIQRTEQGDSAMYLCASSPLQGPGTEAFFGQGTRLTVV.

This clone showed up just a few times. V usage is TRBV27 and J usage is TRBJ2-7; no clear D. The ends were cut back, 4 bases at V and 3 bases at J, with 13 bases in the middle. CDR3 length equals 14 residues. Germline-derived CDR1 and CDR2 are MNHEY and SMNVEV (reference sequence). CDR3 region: CASSSLGPLYEQYF. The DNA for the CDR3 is TGTGCCAGCAGTTCGCTAGGGCCCCTCTACGAGCAGTACTTC.

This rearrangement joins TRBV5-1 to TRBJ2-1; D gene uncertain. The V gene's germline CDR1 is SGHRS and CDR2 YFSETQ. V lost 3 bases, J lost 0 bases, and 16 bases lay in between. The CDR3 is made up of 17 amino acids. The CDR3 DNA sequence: TGCGCCAGCAGCTCCCCTCGGGCCGCAAGCTCCTACAATGAGCAGTTCTTC. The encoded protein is CASSSPRAASSYNEQFF.

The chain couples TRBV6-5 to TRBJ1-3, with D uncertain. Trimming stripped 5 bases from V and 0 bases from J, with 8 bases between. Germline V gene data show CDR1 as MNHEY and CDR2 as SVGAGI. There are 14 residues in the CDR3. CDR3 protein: CASSPRDSGNTIYF. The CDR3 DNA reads TGTGCCAGCAGTCCGAGGGACTCTGGAAACACCATATATTTT.

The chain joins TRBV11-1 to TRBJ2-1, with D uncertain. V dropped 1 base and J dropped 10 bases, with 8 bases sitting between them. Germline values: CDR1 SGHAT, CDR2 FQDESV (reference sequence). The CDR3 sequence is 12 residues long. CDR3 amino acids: CASSLDKAEQFF. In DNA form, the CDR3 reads TGTGCCAGCAGCTTAGATAAGGCCGAGCAGTTCTTC.

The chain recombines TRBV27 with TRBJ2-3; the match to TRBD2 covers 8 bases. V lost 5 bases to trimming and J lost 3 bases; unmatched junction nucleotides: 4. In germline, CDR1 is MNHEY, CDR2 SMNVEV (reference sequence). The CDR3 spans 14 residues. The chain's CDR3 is CASSERGRTDTQYF. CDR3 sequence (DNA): TGTGCCAGCAGTGAGCGGGGGAGAACAGATACGCAGTATTTT.

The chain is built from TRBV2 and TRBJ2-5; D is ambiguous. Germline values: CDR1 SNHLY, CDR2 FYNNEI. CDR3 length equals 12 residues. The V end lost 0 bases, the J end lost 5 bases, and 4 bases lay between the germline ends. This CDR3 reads CASSEAIETQYF. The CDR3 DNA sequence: TGTGCCAGCAGTGAAGCGATCGAGACCCAGTACTTC. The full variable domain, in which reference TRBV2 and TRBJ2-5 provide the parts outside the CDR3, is EPEVTQTPSHQVTQMGQEVILRCVPISNHLYFYWYRQILGQKVEFLVSFYNNEISEKSEIFDDQFSVERPDGSNFTLKIRSTKLEDSAMYFCASSEAIETQYFGPGTRLLVL.

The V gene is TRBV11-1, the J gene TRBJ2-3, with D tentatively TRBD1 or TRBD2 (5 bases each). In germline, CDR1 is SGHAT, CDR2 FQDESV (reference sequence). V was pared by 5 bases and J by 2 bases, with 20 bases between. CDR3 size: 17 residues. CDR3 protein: CASSPYDYGTITDTQYF. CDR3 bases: TGTGCCAGCAGCCCTTACGACTACGGGACCATCACAGATACGCAGTATTTT.

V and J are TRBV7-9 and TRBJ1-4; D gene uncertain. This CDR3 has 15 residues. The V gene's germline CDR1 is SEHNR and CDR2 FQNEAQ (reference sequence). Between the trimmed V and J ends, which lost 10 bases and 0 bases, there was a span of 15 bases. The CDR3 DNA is TGTGCCATTATAGGGAGTAGCGCAACTAATGAAAAACTGTTTTTT. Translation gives CAIIGSSATNEKLFF.